Given below is one TCR beta chain in context. Its antigen is not known. These data come from a study of identical twins. Template switching added a universal primer site, and cDNA bore unique molecular identifiers. TCRdb re-called the 5' RACE reads with MiXCR, one entry per CDR3 protein. This table has about 530,000 distinct CDR3 sequences, under 25% appearing once. Among all donors, each was a healthy Caucasian. The CDR3 runs 16 residues. Germline V CDR1 and CDR2: MGHRA, YSYEKL. The junction had 11 bases not matched to a gene; V was cut back by 0 bases and J by 10 bases. General study points: In cord blood, abundant beta clonotypes had fewer insertions; memory showed no trend.

These same data were also listed under a study on yellow fever vaccine responses in identical twins.

The J gene is TRBJ2-1, the V gene TRBV4-1, with 8 bases aligning to TRBD1. This clonotype was obtained from a woman between 18 and 29 years old in good health. Sample: CD4+ T cells sorted from blood. Here the CDR3 DNA reads TGCGCCAGCAGCCAAGATATTGGGGACAGGTCCAAGGAGCAGTTCTTC. This sequence encodes CASSQDIGDRSKEQFF.